These 13 T cell receptor beta chains were all obtained from the same sample, sequenced in a study of OX40 agonist ivuxolimab in advanced cancers. TCRdb's table, derived via immunoSEQ multiplex PCR, lists solely in-frame clones and lacks some. The repertoire holds around 67,000 clones, approximately 79% seen once, with over 2% in the top ten. The sample was CD4+ or CD8+ T cells sorted from blood, taken in a trial of the OX40 agonist ivuxolimab. These receptor sequences come from an adult with an advanced solid tumor such as melanoma, head and neck, liver or kidney cancer.

The chain carries TRBV29-1 and TRBJ1-2, with unresolved D. Trimming took off 5 bases at V and 4 bases at J, with 11 bases between the two ends. From germline, CDR1 is SQVTM and CDR2 ANQGSEA. The CDR3 sequence is 12 residues long. CDR3 DNA: TGCAGCGTTATTTCAAACGGCTATGGCTACACCTTC. Encoded protein: CSVISNGYGYTF. Complete variable domain (other parts from reference TRBV29-1 and TRBJ1-2): SAVISQKPSRDICQRGTSLTIQCQVDSQVTMMFWYRQQPGQSLTLIATANQGSEATYESGFVIDKFPISRPNLTFSTLTVSNMSPEDSSIYLCSVISNGYGYTFGSGTRLTVV.

V and J are TRBV18 and TRBJ1-4; D might be TRBD1 (6 bases). V gave up 6 bases and J gave up 8 bases, with 13 bases separating them. The CDR3 covers 13 residues. The germline CDR1 and CDR2 sequences are KGHSH and LQKENI. The CDR3 DNA reads TGTGCCAGCTCCAACACTGGGACAGAAAAACTGTTTTTT. Encoded protein: CASSNTGTEKLFF.

This clone showed up just once. The chain recombines TRBV5-4 with TRBJ1-4; possible D gene TRBD1, 6 bases. The CDR3 extends over 14 amino acids. Germline CDR1 reads SGHNT; CDR2 reads YYREEE (reference sequence). V was pared by 4 bases and J by 9 bases, with 16 bases between. The CDR3: CASSQGRDTQKLFF. CDR3 in DNA: TGTGCCAGCAGCCAAGGCCGGGACACTCAAAAACTGTTTTTT.

V and J are TRBV7-6 and TRBJ2-2; D remains ambiguous. Trimming removed 4 bases from V and 2 bases from J, with 14 bases in between. Germline CDR1 and CDR2: SGHVS and FNYEAQ. The CDR3 sequence is 16 residues long. The DNA of the CDR3 is TGTGCCAGCAGCTCCCCGTCAGGATCTAACACCGGGGAGCTGTTTTTT. Translated, it gives CASSSPSGSNTGELFF.

Only one count was recorded for this clone. This chain uses TRBV19 with TRBJ2-5; 8 nucleotides match TRBD2. With V trimmed by 4 bases and J by 2 bases, 3 bases remained unmatched. The CDR3 sequence is 14 residues long. Germline CDR1 is LNHDA and CDR2 is SQIVND (reference sequence). The CDR3: CASSTTSAQETQYF. CDR3 DNA: TGTGCCAGTAGTACGACTAGCGCACAAGAGACCCAGTACTTC. Using reference TRBV19 and TRBJ2-5 for the parts outside the CDR3, the full variable domain is DGGITQSPKYLFRKEGQNVTLSCEQNLNHDAMYWYRQDPGQGLRLIYYSQIVNDFQKGDIAEGYSVSREKKESFPLTVTSAQKNPTAFYLCASSTTSAQETQYFGPGTRLLVL.

This clone has just a few counts. The rearrangement links TRBV9 to TRBJ1-2; TRBD1 might be the D (5 bases). Germline assignment: CDR1 SGDLS and CDR2 YYNGEE. The CDR3 contains 14 residues. Trimming stripped 0 bases from V and 2 bases from J, with 8 bases between. In DNA, the CDR3 is TGTGCCAGCAGCGTAGGGAACAGGAACTATGGCTACACCTTC. Its protein is CASSVGNRNYGYTF. Combining the CDR3 with reference TRBV9 and TRBJ1-2 gives the whole variable domain DSGVTQTPKHLITATGQRVTLRCSPRSGDLSVYWYQQSLDQGLQFLIQYYNGEERAKGNILERFSAQQFPDLHSELNLSSLELGDSALYFCASSVGNRNYGYTFGSGTRLTVV.

The rearrangement joins TRBV6-5 to TRBJ2-5; D remains unclear. This CDR3 comprises 13 residues. V was shortened by 6 bases and J by 3 bases, with 11 bases between the two germline ends. The germline V gene has CDR1 MNHEY and CDR2 SVGAGI. The DNA of the CDR3 is TGTGCCAGCAGGATGCCTCCCGAAGAGACCCAGTACTTC. Amino acids: CASRMPPEETQYF.

The V and J genes are TRBV7-2 and TRBJ2-3, with 12 bases fitting TRBD2. The V gene's germline CDR1 is SGHTA and CDR2 FQGNSA. The V and J ends lost 8 bases and 11 bases, in that order; junction bases with no gene match: 11. The CDR3 extends over 14 amino acids. In nucleotides, the CDR3 is TGTGCCAGCCGACTAGCGGGAGAGGGGTGGGGGCAGTATTTT. This translates into CASRLAGEGWGQYF.

This clone was picked up one time. The chain has TRBV25-1 and TRBJ1-3; D unresolved. V lost 2 bases, J lost 2 bases, and 13 bases lay in between. The CDR3 is made up of 16 amino acids. Germline loops: CDR1 MGHDK, CDR2 SYGVNS. In DNA, the CDR3 is TGTGCCAGCAGTGAACCATTGGCGGGAACTGGAAACACCATATATTTT. The encoded protein is CASSEPLAGTGNTIYF.

This chain uses TRBV14 with TRBJ2-3; TRBD2 matches 9 bases. The CDR3 is made up of 16 amino acids. Germline CDR1 reads SGHDN; CDR2 reads FVKESK. The junction had 4 bases not matched to a gene; V was cut back by 1 base and J by 2 bases. CDR3 DNA sequence: TGTGCCAGCAGCCAAGTGACTAGCGGTTACACAGATACGCAGTATTTT. It yields the protein CASSQVTSGYTDTQYF.

J is TRBJ2-3 and V is TRBV9; 13 bases fit TRBD2. The J segment lost 4 bases and the V segment lost 0 bases, leaving 2 bases of the junction unmatched. The CDR3 covers 16 residues. The germline CDR1 and CDR2 sequences are SGDLS and YYNGEE. CDR3 DNA: TGTGCCAGCAGCGTAGGACTAGCGGGGGGTTCAGATACGCAGTATTTT. Its protein is CASSVGLAGGSDTQYF.

V and J are TRBV18 and TRBJ1-3; D gene ambiguous. Germline loops: CDR1 KGHSH, CDR2 LQKENI. Between the trimmed V and J ends, which lost 2 bases and 0 bases, there was a span of 11 bases. The CDR3 has 16 amino acids. CDR3 coding DNA: TGTGCCAGCTCACCATCCGGGCAGCTCTCTGGAAACACCATATATTTT. Residues: CASSPSGQLSGNTIYF.

The V gene is TRBV2, the J gene TRBJ2-1; 12 bases fit TRBD2. Germline V CDR1 and CDR2: SNHLY, FYNNEI. The CDR3 length is 16 residues. With 5 bases clipped from V and 4 bases from J, the junction kept 6 bases outside the gene matches. Here the CDR3 reads CASSRLAGDLYNEQFF. The CDR3 DNA is TGTGCCAGCAGTCGACTAGCGGGGGACCTTTACAATGAGCAGTTCTTC.